Listed here is a single T cell receptor (beta chain). Its antigen has not been determined. No quality values exist for individual bases; no much larger clone is one base distant. The entire isolated RNA was reverse transcribed using the High Capacity cDNA Reverse Transcription Kit, and thus expressed TCRB transcripts were sequenced. Naive, central memory and regulatory T cell samples underwent deep immunoSEQ sequencing, averaging about 3.3 million total reads per sample. Sorted cells were lysed in RLT buffer and RNA was extracted with DNase-treated RNeasy Micro or Mini kits, depending on cell number. Each cell subset was processed separately to prevent cross-contamination, with patient and healthy donor samples processed together. The immunoSEQ multiplex PCR was used to amplify TCRB sequences from cDNA, yielding 87-bp fragments that span the CDR3 region. The amplicons were sequenced using the Illumina HiSeq platform. Per the original workflow: Synthetic template baselines were used to correct PCR bias computationally, reads within Hamming distance 2 were collapsed, and singletons that could not be merged were discarded. Reads were aligned against IMGT so that V, D and J genes, CDR3 length and insertions or deletions at six rearrangement sites could be assigned. Within each subset, clonotype counts were normalized to the number of sorted cells before true diversity and Gini coefficients were calculated with the tcR R package. The overlap coefficient, calculated on TCRB nucleotide sequences, was used to quantify repertoire sharing. As a proxy for the pre-selection repertoire, out-of-frame TCRB sequences from naive cells were analyzed. Imported from immuneACCESS, the table was reduced by TCRdb to in-frame sequences with V and J called. These copies leave out some clones; in studies compared against another copy, an unresolved V gene accounts for under half, and the cause of the remainder is not known. That table furnishes V, J and clone size, whereas the DNA furnished D and trimming. This sample is represented by more than 550,000 clones; 11% to 15% of them were singletons. 0.04% of the sample belongs to the ten largest clones.

The junction shows trimming of 6 bases on V and 6 bases on J, plus 14 bases between the germline ends. The CDR3 spans 14 residues, from the cysteine through the phenylalanine. Of all the DNA, just the CDR3 is kept, 42 bases in frame from base 1. The germline V gene gives CDR1 as SNHLY and CDR2 as FYNNEI. This entry is derived from a study of beta chain features in type 1 diabetes (dated by TCRdb to the late 2010s). Context from the whole study: Patients and healthy donors did not differ in mean age, gender distribution, total cell number or subset yield. In the study, recently diagnosed type 1 diabetes patients and matched healthy donors were compared on the TCRB repertoires of their sorted circulating CD4+ T cell subsets. Naive and central memory subsets were obtained from all 30 or so donors, but regulatory and stem cell-like memory subsets were isolated from only 8 patients and roughly eight healthy donors. A total of 85 million to 140 million sorted cells were examined across all samples, and a strong correlation was observed between cell number per subset and RNA yield. Broad study findings and their caveats: Fewer insertions and more nucleotide deletions at VDJ recombination sites were observed in patients with type 1 diabetes, implying thymic rearrangement abnormalities. Because cDNA was sequenced instead of genomic DNA, highly expressing activated cells could be over-represented, though the groups showed no difference in activation or CD3 levels. A moderate but significant shortening of TCRB CDR3 length was observed in type 1 diabetes patients in all four CD4+ subsets. The naive, central memory and regulatory TCRB repertoires appeared to resemble one another more closely among patients than among healthy donors. PCR may preferentially amplify shorter templates, but because patient and control samples were amplified and corrected together, any resulting skew would affect both groups equally. HLA sub-analyses involved small numbers of individuals, so any influence of HLA type on TCRB rearrangement remained unresolved.

A single peripheral blood draw of around 0.11 L on average was collected from each donor into heparinised tubes. A BD FACSAria II was used to sort naive, central memory, regulatory and stem cell-like memory CD4+ T cells with a panel that included CD45RO, CCR7, CD25, CD127, CD95 and CD27. Purity was above 95% for every sorted population. PBMCs were separated immediately by Lymphoprep density gradient centrifugation and were stained directly, without being cultured. So that batch effects would be minimized, each experiment stained and sorted samples in pairs, pairing one healthy donor with one patient.

Material: naive CD4+ T cells from blood. The sample's cell subset or site label, decoded: true naive CD4+ T cells. The sequence came from a man aged 18 to 29 with type 1 diabetes. The chain was built from TRBV2 and TRBJ2-2; TRBD1 is a weak D gene call, 7 bases matching. The CDR3 protein is CASREQGTSGELFF. The DNA sequence follows: TGTGCCAGCAGGGAACAGGGGACTTCCGGGGAGCTGTTTTTT. The variable domain in full, with residues beyond the CDR3 obtained from the reference TRBV2 and TRBJ2-2 genes, is EPEVTQTPSHQVTQMGQEVILRCVPISNHLYFYWYRQILGQKVEFLVSFYNNEISEKSEIFDDQFSVERPDGSNFTLKIRSTKLEDSAMYFCASREQGTSGELFFGEGSRLTVL.